This T cell receptor beta chain was sequenced for a study of cytomegalovirus exposure and HLA in healthy donors. Findings and caveats of the study: Later analysis placed DRB1 highest and HLA-C lowest in TCR association rates, which differed by HLA locus. Later analysis indicated greater clonal expansion among HLA-associated TCR beta chains than among equally common other chains.

With 60 Vbeta and 13 Jbeta primers, the PCR was carried out. The protocol was immunoSEQ multiplex PCR, while the TCRdb copy is restricted to in-frame clones and leaves out a portion. The sample has tens of thousands of clones, around three quarters seen once. On this clone: Its antigen remains unidentified.

Healthy donors of bone marrow made up the group. The specimen sequenced was PBMCs. The clonotype was recovered from a man aged 35-49 years in good health and CMV-seronegative.

The CDR3 loop reads CASSVEASGSAGQFF. Here the CDR3 DNA reads TGTGCCAGCAGCGTAGAGGCTAGCGGGAGTGCAGGGCAGTTCTTC. This sequence joins TRBV9 and TRBJ2-1; 10 positions match TRBD2. The germline gives CDR1 SGDLS, CDR2 YYNGEE. V gave up 0 bases and J gave up 12 bases; unmatched junction bases: 9. The CDR3 covers 15 residues.